These T cell receptor beta chains were read from a single sample in a study of T cell responses to AZD1222 COVID-19 vaccine. This table comes from immunoSEQ multiplex PCR, and its TCRdb copy is limited to in-frame clones, with some not included. Seen here are around 160,000 clones, just over 90% observed once, and the top ten hold less than 1.3%. The sequencing here drew on peripheral blood, taken 28 days after the second AZD1222 dose. These TCRs come from an adult who received the AZD1222 COVID-19 vaccine. The CDR3 runs from the conserved cysteine through the conserved F or W. Fields, in order: V gene, D gene, J gene, clone size, CDR3 protein, CDR3 DNA. D genes are given only for firm matches. Part of the rows lack a size; the others show once, few, many or a class for expanded clones.

TRBV20-1	TRBD2	TRBJ2-5	.	CSASFVAGGPGETQYF	TGCAGTGCTAGTTTTGTAGCGGGGGGGCCAGGAGAGACCCAGTACTTC
TRBV6-5	.	TRBJ2-2	few	CASNPIRRGELFF	TGTGCCAGCAACCCTATCCGACGCGGGGAGCTGTTTTTT
TRBV14	.	TRBJ1-6	.	CASSQSARQTAFHF	TGTGCCAGCAGCCAGTCGGCTCGACAGACTGCTTTCCACTTT
TRBV6-5	TRBD1	TRBJ2-1	.	CASTMTGFNEQFF	TGTGCCAGCACCATGACAGGGTTCAATGAGCAGTTCTTC
TRBV19	.	TRBJ2-2	.	CASSRGNTGELFF	TGTGCCAGTAGTCGGGGGAACACCGGGGAGCTGTTTTTT
TRBV15	TRBD1	TRBJ1-4	.	CATRGLAGTAYNEKLFF	TGTGCCACCAGGGGTTTGGCAGGGACAGCTTATAATGAAAAACTGTTTTTT
TRBV29-1	TRBD1	TRBJ2-7	.	CSVGTASHWDEQYF	TGCAGCGTCGGGACAGCCAGCCATTGGGACGAGCAGTACTTC
TRBV11-2	TRBD2	TRBJ2-3	.	CASSFFAGGRTDTQYF	TGTGCCAGCAGCTTCTTTGCGGGGGGTCGCACAGATACGCAGTATTTT
TRBV3-1/TRBV3-2	.	TRBJ2-5	.	CASSQDTNRETQYF	TGTGCCAGCAGCCAAGACACCAATCGGGAGACCCAGTACTTC
TRBV12-3/TRBV12-4	.	TRBJ1-1	.	CASSATGEAFF	TGTGCCAGCAGTGCTACAGGAGAAGCTTTCTTT
TRBV2	.	TRBJ1-1	.	CASSEDLGVSETEAFF	TGTGCCAGCAGTGAAGACTTGGGGGTCAGTGAGACTGAAGCTTTCTTT
TRBV6-5	TRBD1	TRBJ1-5	few	CASSSAGGSNQPQHF	TGTGCCAGCAGTTCTGCAGGGGGTAGCAATCAGCCCCAGCATTTT
TRBV6-6	.	TRBJ1-2	.	CASSYEANSGYTF	TGTGCCAGCAGTTACGAGGCAAACTCGGGCTACACCTTC
TRBV10-3	.	TRBJ1-3	.	CAISESGNTIYF	TGTGCCATCAGTGAAAGTGGAAACACCATATATTTT
TRBV6-5	.	TRBJ2-7	.	CASSYQGRSYEQYF	TGTGCCAGCAGTTATCAGGGGCGCTCCTACGAGCAGTACTTC
TRBV6-1	TRBD1	TRBJ2-1	.	CASSDGQGFGTLYNEQFF	TGTGCCAGCAGTGATGGACAGGGGTTTGGAACTCTTTACAATGAGCAGTTCTTC
TRBV7-9	TRBD1	TRBJ1-2	.	CASSWGTGILGYTF	TGTGCCAGCAGCTGGGGGACAGGGATTCTAGGCTACACCTTC
TRBV7-2	.	TRBJ1-2	few	CASRRNDRQANYGYTF	TGTGCCAGCCGTAGGAACGACAGGCAAGCTAACTATGGCTACACCTTC
TRBV5-6	.	TRBJ2-7	.	CASSKGVPPYEQYF	TGTGCCAGCAGCAAGGGGGTGCCTCCCTACGAGCAGTACTTC
TRBV6-5	.	TRBJ2-1	.	CASSYSHSRASYEQFF	TGTGCCAGCAGTTACTCCCACTCGAGGGCTAGTTATGAGCAGTTCTTC
TRBV27	.	TRBJ1-1	.	CASSSYTSEAFF	TGTGCCAGCAGTTCCTACACCTCTGAAGCTTTCTTT
TRBV5-5	TRBD1	TRBJ1-1	.	CASSRDRGRTEAFF	TGTGCCAGCAGCCGAGACAGGGGTCGGACTGAAGCTTTCTTT
TRBV7-2	.	TRBJ2-5	.	CASSLFSSAETQYF	TGTGCCAGCAGCTTATTTTCTAGCGCAGAGACCCAGTACTTC
TRBV11-2	.	TRBJ1-2	.	CASSLGFPQSGGYTF	TGTGCCAGCAGCTTAGGCTTTCCCCAAAGCGGTGGCTACACCTTC
TRBV30	.	TRBJ1-3	.	CAWSVLRSTIYF	TGTGCCTGGAGTGTATTGCGGAGCACCATATATTTT
TRBV21-1	.	TRBJ2-3	.	CASRGGGAVSTDTQYF	TGTGCCAGCAGGGGCGGGGGGGCAGTCAGCACAGATACGCAGTATTTT
TRBV27	.	TRBJ1-5	.	CASSPDHHQPQHF	TGTGCCAGCAGCCCCGACCACCATCAGCCCCAGCATTTT
TRBV21-1	.	TRBJ1-2	.	CASSARPGNNYGYTF	TGTGCCAGCAGCGCACGCCCCGGGAACAACTATGGCTACACCTTC
TRBV10-2	.	TRBJ2-2	.	CASSERVRELFF	TGCGCCAGCAGTGAGAGGGTCCGGGAGCTGTTTTTT
TRBV6-5	.	TRBJ2-1	.	CASSYGLYNEQFF	TGTGCCAGCAGTTACGGGCTATACAATGAGCAGTTCTTC
TRBV5-1	.	TRBJ1-2	.	CASSGGDGLHNYGYTF	TGCGCCAGCAGCGGGGGGGACGGTTTGCATAACTATGGCTACACCTTC
TRBV5-5	.	TRBJ1-1	.	CASSLAGATEAFF	TGTGCCAGCAGCTTAGCTGGGGCTACTGAAGCTTTCTTT
TRBV27	.	TRBJ2-2	few	CASSFGYTGELFF	TGTGCCAGCAGTTTTGGGTACACCGGGGAGCTGTTTTTT
TRBV4-1	TRBD1	TRBJ1-1	.	CASSPGQGEAFF	TGCGCCAGCAGCCCTGGACAGGGTGAAGCTTTCTTT
TRBV6-5	.	TRBJ1-6	.	CASSYFPLINSPLHF	TGTGCCAGCAGTTATTTCCCCCTTATCAATTCACCCCTCCACTTT
TRBV7-7	TRBD2	TRBJ2-5	.	CASSSGLAGAETQYF	TGTGCCAGCAGCTCCGGACTAGCGGGGGCAGAGACCCAGTACTTC
TRBV5-6	.	TRBJ1-2	few	CASSLETVWTF	TGTGCCAGCAGCTTAGAGACGGTCTGGACCTTC
TRBV4-1	.	TRBJ1-2	once	CASSHGRDYGYTF	TGCGCCAGCAGCCACGGGAGGGACTATGGCTACACCTTC
TRBV19	.	TRBJ1-2	.	CASSLRSGYTF	TGTGCCAGTAGTCTCCGTTCGGGCTACACCTTC
TRBV15	.	TRBJ1-3	.	CATSGSSGNTIYF	TGTGCCACCAGCGGTAGCTCTGGAAACACCATATATTTT
TRBV10-3	.	TRBJ1-2	.	CAISESGGFNYGYTF	TGTGCCATCAGTGAGTCGGGCGGGTTTAACTATGGCTACACCTTC